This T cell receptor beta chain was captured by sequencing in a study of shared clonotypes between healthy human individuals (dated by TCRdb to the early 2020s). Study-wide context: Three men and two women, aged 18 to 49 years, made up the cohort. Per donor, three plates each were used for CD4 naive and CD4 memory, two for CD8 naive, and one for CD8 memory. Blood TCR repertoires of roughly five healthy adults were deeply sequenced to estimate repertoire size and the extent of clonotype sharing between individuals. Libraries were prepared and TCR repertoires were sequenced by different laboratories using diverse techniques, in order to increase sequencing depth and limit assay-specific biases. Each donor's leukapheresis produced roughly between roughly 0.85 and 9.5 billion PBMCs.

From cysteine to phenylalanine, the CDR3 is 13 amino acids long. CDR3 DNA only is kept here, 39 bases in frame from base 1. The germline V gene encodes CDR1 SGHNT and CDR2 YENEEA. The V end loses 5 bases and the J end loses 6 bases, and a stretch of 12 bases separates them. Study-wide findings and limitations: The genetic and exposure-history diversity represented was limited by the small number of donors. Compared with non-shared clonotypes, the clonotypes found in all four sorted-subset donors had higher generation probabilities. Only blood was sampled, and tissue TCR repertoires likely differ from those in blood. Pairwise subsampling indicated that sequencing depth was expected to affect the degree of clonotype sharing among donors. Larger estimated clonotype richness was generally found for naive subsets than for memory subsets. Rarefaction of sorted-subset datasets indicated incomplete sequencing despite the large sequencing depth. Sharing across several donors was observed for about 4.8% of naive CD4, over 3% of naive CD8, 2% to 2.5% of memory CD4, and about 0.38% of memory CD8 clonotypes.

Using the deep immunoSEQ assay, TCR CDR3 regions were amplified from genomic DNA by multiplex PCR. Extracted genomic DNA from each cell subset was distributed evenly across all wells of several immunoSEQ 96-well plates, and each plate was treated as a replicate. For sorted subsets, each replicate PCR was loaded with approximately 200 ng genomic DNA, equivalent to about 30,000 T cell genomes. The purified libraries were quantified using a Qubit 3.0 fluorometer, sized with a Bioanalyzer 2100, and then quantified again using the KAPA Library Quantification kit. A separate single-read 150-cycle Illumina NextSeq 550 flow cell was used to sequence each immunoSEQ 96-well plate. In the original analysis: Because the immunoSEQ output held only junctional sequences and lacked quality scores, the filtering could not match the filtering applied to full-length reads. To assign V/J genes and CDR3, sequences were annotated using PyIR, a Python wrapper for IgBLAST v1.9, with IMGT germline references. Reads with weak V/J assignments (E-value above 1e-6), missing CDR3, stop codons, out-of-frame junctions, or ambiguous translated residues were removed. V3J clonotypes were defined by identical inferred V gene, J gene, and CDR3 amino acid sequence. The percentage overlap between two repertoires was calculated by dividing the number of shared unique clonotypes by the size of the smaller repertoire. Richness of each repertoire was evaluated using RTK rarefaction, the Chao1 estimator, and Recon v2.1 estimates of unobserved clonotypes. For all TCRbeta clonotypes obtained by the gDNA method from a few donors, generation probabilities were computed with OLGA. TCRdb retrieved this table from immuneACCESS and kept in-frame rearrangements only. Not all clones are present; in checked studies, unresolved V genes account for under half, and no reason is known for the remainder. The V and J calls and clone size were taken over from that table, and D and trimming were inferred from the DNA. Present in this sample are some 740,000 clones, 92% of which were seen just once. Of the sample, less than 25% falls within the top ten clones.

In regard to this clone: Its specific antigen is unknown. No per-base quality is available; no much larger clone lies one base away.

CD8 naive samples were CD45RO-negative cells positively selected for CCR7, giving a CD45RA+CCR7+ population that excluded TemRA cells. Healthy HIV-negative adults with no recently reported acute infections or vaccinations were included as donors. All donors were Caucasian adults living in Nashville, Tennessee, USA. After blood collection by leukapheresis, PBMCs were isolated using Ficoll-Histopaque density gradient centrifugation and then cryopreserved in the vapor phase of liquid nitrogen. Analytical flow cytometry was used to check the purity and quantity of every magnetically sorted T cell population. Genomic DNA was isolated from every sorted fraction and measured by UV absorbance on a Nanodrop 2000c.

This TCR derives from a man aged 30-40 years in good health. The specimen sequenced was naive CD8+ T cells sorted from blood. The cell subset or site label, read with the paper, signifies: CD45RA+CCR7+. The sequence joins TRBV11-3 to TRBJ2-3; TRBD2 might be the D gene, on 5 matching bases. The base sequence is TGTGCCAGCAGCGCAAGCTCGGGGGATACGCAGTATTTT. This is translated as CASSASSGDTQYF.